This TCR beta chain was documented in a study of shared clonotypes between healthy human individuals. TCRdb's copy holds only in-frame clones and misses some; the assay was immunoSEQ multiplex PCR. The sample includes roughly 2,500,000 clones, approximately 93% seen only once; the top ten take 0.36%. This CDR3 region has 14 residues. J gave up 9 bases and V 6 bases, and 11 bases lay outside the gene matches. The germline V gene encodes CDR1 MDHEN and CDR2 SYDVKM. This TCR came from a man between 18 and 29 years old in good health. Some clones in this sample may be carry-over from other donors' samples. This chain joins TRBV28 and TRBJ2-7, with 10 nucleotides matching TRBD1. The sample comprised naive CD4+ T cells from PBMCs. The subset was: CD45RA+ positively selected. The CDR3 sequence: CASSQDRGWQGQYF. In nucleotides, the CDR3 is TGTGCCAGCAGCCAGGACAGGGGGTGGCAAGGGCAGTACTTC.